These 20 T cell receptor beta chains share one sample of origin, sequenced in a study of STAT5B mutations in CD4+ large granular lymphocyte leukemia. Clones were read by immunoSEQ multiplex PCR, and TCRdb kept only the in-frame ones, dropping some. The sample carries fewer than 40,000 clones, less than 90% recorded once. The sample consisted of CD4+ T cells from blood buffy coats. Receptors originate from a human donor in good health.

V usage is TRBV11-2 and J usage is TRBJ1-2; 9 positions match TRBD1. Germline CDR1 and CDR2: SGHAT and FQNNGV. The CDR3 consists of 15 residues. V gave up 3 bases and J gave up 6 bases; unmatched junction bases: 8. The CDR3 nucleotides read TGTGCCAGCAGCTTCGCCTGGACAGGGGAGGATGGCTACACCTTC. Its protein is CASSFAWTGEDGYTF.

This clone appeared a single time. This chain joins TRBV25-1 and TRBJ2-3; a weak D match, TRBD2 (6 bases). The CDR3 totals 16 residues. Germline-derived CDR1 and CDR2 are MGHDK and SYGVNS. The V gene lost 1 base and the J gene lost 1 base, with 12 bases spanning the gap. The CDR3 DNA reads TGTGCCAGCAGTGAATTAGGGGAGGCGGGCACAGATACGCAGTATTTT. It translates to CASSELGEAGTDTQYF.

The rearrangement links TRBV9 to TRBJ1-1; D call uncertain. This CDR3 comprises 16 residues. CDR1 SGDLS and CDR2 YYNGEE come from the germline V gene. Trimming left V 3 bases short and J 0 bases short, with 15 bases between. The CDR3 DNA is TGTGCCAGCAGCGCCGGGAGGGCCCGGATGAACACTGAAGCTTTCTTT. Its translation is CASSAGRARMNTEAFF.

V and J are TRBV6-5 and TRBJ2-7; 8 bases are a match to TRBD1. CDR3 size: 15 residues. Germline trimming cut 0 bases from V and 9 bases from J; bases unmatched to any gene: 10. Germline assignment: CDR1 MNHEY and CDR2 SVGAGI. This CDR3 reads CASSYSNSRGRGQYF. In DNA, the CDR3 is TGTGCCAGCAGTTACTCGAATTCCAGGGGGCGCGGGCAGTACTTC.

V usage is TRBV29-1 and J usage is TRBJ1-1; the D is unclear. This CDR3 comprises 14 residues. Germline V gives CDR1 SQVTM, CDR2 ANQGSEA. V lost 6 bases to trimming and J lost 2 bases, with 16 bases between them. CDR3 nucleotides: TGCAGCGTCGGCAAACGGGCGGATAACACTGAAGCTTTCTTT. Residues: CSVGKRADNTEAFF. The whole variable domain, filled in from reference TRBV29-1 and TRBJ1-1, reads SAVISQKPSRDICQRGTSLTIQCQVDSQVTMMFWYRQQPGQSLTLIATANQGSEATYESGFVIDKFPISRPNLTFSTLTVSNMSPEDSSIYLCSVGKRADNTEAFFGQGTRLTVV.

The chain is built from TRBV11-2 and TRBJ2-5; TRBD2 agrees at 8 bases. The CDR3 covers 16 residues. CDR1 SGHAT and CDR2 FQNNGV come from the germline V gene. J gave up 4 bases and V 1 base, and 8 bases lay outside the gene matches. The CDR3 DNA reads TGTGCCAGCAGCTTAGGGGGTGCTGGGACTAGAGAGACCCAGTACTTC. This gives the protein CASSLGGAGTRETQYF.

J is TRBJ2-7 and V is TRBV7-2; D not resolved. There are 13 residues in the CDR3. V lost 5 bases to trimming and J lost 2 bases, with 10 bases between them. Germline CDR1 is SGHTA and CDR2 is FQGNSA. DNA of the CDR3: TGTGCCAGCAGCCTCGCGGCAACCTACGAGCAGTACTTC. This translates into CASSLAATYEQYF.

The chain employs TRBV7-6 and TRBJ2-2; no definite D call. V lost 2 bases and J lost 6, with 16 bases in between. Germline CDR1 reads SGHVS; CDR2 reads FNYEAQ. This CDR3 spans 16 amino acids. The CDR3 loop reads CASSLYAEIFPGELFF. CDR3 in DNA: TGTGCCAGCAGCTTATATGCGGAGATTTTTCCCGGGGAGCTGTTTTTT.

This clone appeared a few times. V and J are TRBV28 and TRBJ2-7; D ambiguous. The CDR3 length is 16 residues. Germline assignment: CDR1 MDHEN and CDR2 SYDVKM. Trimming cost V 3 bases and J 0 bases, with 15 bases left between them. This CDR3 reads CASSLNWARNSYEQYF. DNA of the CDR3: TGTGCCAGCAGTTTGAACTGGGCTAGGAACTCCTACGAGCAGTACTTC.

This clone was seen a single time. This rearrangement joins TRBV14 to TRBJ2-3, with D perhaps matching TRBD1 or TRBD2 (5 bases each). Germline CDR1 is SGHDN and CDR2 is FVKESK. The V and J ends lost 4 bases and 9 bases respectively, with 14 bases between them. The CDR3 contains 13 residues. The CDR3 loop reads CASSPHGGNTQYF. The CDR3 region has the DNA TGTGCCAGCAGCCCCCATGGGGGTAACACGCAGTATTTT.

The chain is built from TRBV11-3 and TRBJ2-7, with D possibly being TRBD1 (6 bases). CDR3 length equals 16 residues. Germline CDR1 SGHNT, CDR2 YENEEA. Trimming pared 1 base from V and 0 bases from J, leaving 13 bases between. This CDR3 is CASSLAGQPSSYEQYF. CDR3 nucleotide sequence: TGTGCCAGCAGCTTAGCCGGACAGCCCAGCTCCTACGAGCAGTACTTC.

The J gene is TRBJ2-1, the V gene TRBV9; D is unresolved. V was trimmed by 0 bases and J by 4 bases, leaving 14 bases between them. CDR1 and CDR2 from the germline V gene are SGDLS and YYNGEE. There are 16 residues in the CDR3. CDR3 DNA: TGTGCCAGCAGCGTAGAGGCGGCCCCCCCGTACAATGAGCAGTTCTTC. Translation gives CASSVEAAPPYNEQFF.

Written as DNA, the CDR3 is TGTGCCAGCTCACCGATTCCTCCGGGACCCGGCGATGAGCAGTTCTTC. It translates to CASSPIPPGPGDEQFF. The chain is built from TRBV18 and TRBJ2-1; either TRBD1 or TRBD2 may fit D (5 bases each). V was pared by 3 bases and J by 8 bases, with 20 bases between. The CDR3 contains 16 residues. Germline CDR1 is KGHSH and CDR2 is LQKENI. Supplemented by reference TRBV18 and TRBJ2-1, the full variable domain reads NAGVMQNPRHLVRRRGQEARLRCSPMKGHSHVYWYRQLPEEGLKFMVYLQKENIIDESGMPKERFSAEFPKEGPSILRIQQVVRGDSAAYFCASSPIPPGPGDEQFFGPGTRLTVL.

The sample holds one count of this clone. This rearrangement joins TRBV6-6 to TRBJ2-2, with 7 positions matching TRBD2. The CDR3 is made up of 15 amino acids. Germline V gene sequence: CDR1 MNHNY, CDR2 SVGAGI (reference sequence). Trimming removed 11 bases from V and 5 bases from J; junction bases left unmatched: 14. The CDR3 DNA follows: TGTGCCTCCGGCGCTCGGGCGGGAGAAACCGGGGAGCTGTTTTTT. This encodes CASGARAGETGELFF.

This clone was counted only a few times. This chain links TRBV27 with TRBJ2-7; 9 nucleotides line up with TRBD2. V lost 6 bases and J lost 3; bases outside the gene matches: 12. Per the germline V gene, CDR1 is MNHEY and CDR2 is SMNVEV (reference sequence). The CDR3 loop spans 16 amino acids. In nucleotides, the CDR3 is TGTGCCAGCAGGGGGCAACTAGCGGGTGGCTTCTACGAGCAGTACTTC. As protein: CASRGQLAGGFYEQYF.

The rearrangement links TRBV27 to TRBJ2-7; no reliable D call. Trimming cost V 0 bases and J 4 bases, with 4 bases left between them. Germline CDR1 and CDR2: MNHEY and SMNVEV (reference sequence). The CDR3 extends over 12 amino acids. The CDR3, as DNA: TGTGCCAGCAGTTTATCGGGGTACGAGCAGTACTTC. It translates to CASSLSGYEQYF.

This clone was seen a single time. J is TRBJ1-6 and V is TRBV5-1; D unclear. CDR1 SGHRS and CDR2 YFSETQ come from the germline V gene. The CDR3 covers 14 residues. Trimming left V 2 bases short and J 6 bases short, with 9 bases between. The CDR3: CASSLDGSNSPLHF. In DNA, the CDR3 is TGCGCCAGCAGCTTAGACGGTTCTAATTCACCCCTCCACTTT.

CDR3 sequence reads: CASSQQGNTEAFF. The CDR3 nucleotides read TGTGCCAGCTCACAACAGGGTAACACTGAAGCTTTCTTT. The chain is built from TRBV18 and TRBJ1-1; D perhaps matches TRBD1 (6 bases). The CDR3 is 13 residues long. CDR1 and CDR2 (germline): KGHSH, LQKENI. V shed 4 bases and J shed 2 bases, with 8 bases lying between them.

This clone is a singleton in its sample. The rearrangement uses TRBV5-1 and TRBJ2-3, with D perhaps given as TRBD1 or TRBD2 (5 bases each). This CDR3 region has 14 residues. Germline V gives CDR1 SGHRS, CDR2 YFSETQ. Trimming shortened V by 6 bases and J by 5 bases, and 16 bases separated the two germline ends. The CDR3 protein is CASTMGDRLDTQYF. DNA of the CDR3: TGCGCCAGCACCATGGGGGATAGGTTAGATACGCAGTATTTT.

This rearrangement joins TRBV6-6 to TRBJ1-4; D is unclear. Trimming left V 4 bases short and J 0 bases short, with 6 bases between. Per germline, CDR1 MNHNY and CDR2 SVGAGI (reference sequence). This CDR3 is 14 amino acids long. CDR3 amino acids: CASSWMATNEKLFF. The CDR3 DNA follows: TGTGCCAGCAGTTGGATGGCAACTAATGAAAAACTGTTTTTT.